The 25 T cell receptor beta chains presented below share a single source sample, sequenced in a study of tumor-infiltrating lymphocytes in primary liver carcinoma. Starting material of around 490 ng total RNA yielded TCR beta cDNA via a constant-region primer. It was through three nested multiplex PCR rounds of slightly modified ARM-PCR that TCR beta libraries arose. For around 11 cycles apiece, the opening two PCR rounds ran with TRBV1-TRBV30 forward primers and a C-beta reverse primer. TCRdb reanalysed the multiplex PCR reads using MiXCR and keeps one entry per CDR3 protein. The sample consists of approximately 40,000 distinct CDR3 sequences, about 73% of them appearing once. Co-extracted RNA and DNA came from approximately 20-30 mg of unsorted bulk tissue. Sequenced: liver tumor tissue from sampling region 2. Documented subset: tumor region T2, inferior pole. All receptors come from a man aged 40-50 years with primary liver carcinoma and hepatitis B virus infection.

Notes on this clonotype: This CDR3 fails to terminate in the conserved phenylalanine or tryptophan, so it likely reflects a read error. The chain combines TRBV29-1 with TRBJ1-2; 8 bases line up with TRBD1. Per the germline V gene, CDR1 is SQVTM and CDR2 is ANQGSEA. The V segment lost 6 bases and the J segment 5 bases; nucleotides outside the gene matches: 5. The CDR3 runs to 12 residues. The CDR3 protein is CSVGQEIYGYTL. The CDR3 nucleotides are TGCAGCGTGGGACAGGAGATATATGGCTACACCCTC.

This clonotype was seen just once. This CDR3 fails to terminate in the conserved phenylalanine or tryptophan, so it likely reflects a read error. The DNA is left out, because the CDR3 cannot be placed on it with certainty; the CDR3 is given as TCRdb lists it. The chain's CDR3 is CAGRYTGPFSGEPFI. This chain connects TRBV11-1 to TRBJ2-2; the D segment call TRBD1 is taken from the table without a DNA check. Germline assignment: CDR1 SGHAT and CDR2 FQDESV (reference sequence). Including both end residues, the CDR3 is 15 amino acids long.

The chain uses TRBV6-5 and TRBJ2-2, with 7 bases identical to TRBD2. The germline V gene has CDR1 MNHEY and CDR2 SVGAGI. The CDR3 runs 17 residues. V lost 6 bases to trimming and J lost 14 bases; unmatched junction nucleotides: 24. CDR3 DNA sequence: TGTGCCAGCAGCGCGGCGGGAGCGGGTCCCCACACCGTGGAACTGTTTTTT. It translates to CASSAAGAGPHTVELFF.

In the case of this clonotype: A read error may produce the germline difference seen at one junction end. The chain is built from TRBV28 and TRBJ1-1; 8 positions agree with TRBD1. From germline, CDR1 is MDHEN and CDR2 SYDVKM. This CDR3 comprises 15 residues. The CDR3 DNA reads as TGTGCCAGCATCCCTGCCCAGGGGGCCTACACTAAAGCTTTCTTT. Protein sequence: CASIPAQGAYTKAFF.

The chain is built from TRBV29-1 and TRBJ2-1; weak D call: TRBD1 (6 bases). V was trimmed by 5 bases and J by 3 bases, leaving 11 bases between them. Germline V gene data show CDR1 as SQVTM and CDR2 as ANQGSEA. The CDR3 runs 13 residues. The CDR3 protein is CSVTDRSYNEQFF. CDR3 bases: TGCAGCGTTACAGACAGGAGCTACAATGAGCAGTTCTTC.

To note about this clonotype: Germline is not matched at one junction end, which may reflect a read error. This chain links TRBV5-1 with TRBJ1-1; D remains unclear. CDR1 is SGHRS and CDR2 is YFSETQ in the germline V gene. The CDR3 totals 16 residues. CDR3 protein: CASARGLVLMNTEAFF. The CDR3 coding sequence is TGCGCCAGCGCGCGTGGGCTCGTGCTCATGAATACTGAAGCTTTCTTT.

This clonotype was counted only a few times. This chain uses TRBV12-3 or TRBV12-4 with TRBJ1-1; D unclear. CDR3 length: 14 residues. V was pared by 7 bases and J by 7 bases, with 19 bases between. This CDR3 reads CASNFLVLMGEAFF. CDR3 DNA: TGTGCCAGCAACTTTCTCGTACTAATGGGTGAAGCTTTCTTT.

Ten or more counts support this clonotype. The chain recombines TRBV4-1 with TRBJ2-7; TRBD1 matches 10 bases. CDR3 length: 12 amino acids. V lost 7 bases and J lost 7; bases outside the gene matches: 4. Germline V gives CDR1 MGHRA, CDR2 YSYEKL. Written as DNA, the CDR3 is TGCGCCAGCAAGGGGACAGGGGAAGAGCAGTACTTC. This encodes CASKGTGEEQYF.

The rearrangement uses TRBV21-1 and TRBJ2-7; the table's TRBD1 call for D was not verified on the DNA. TRBV21-1 is marked as a pseudogene. CDR3 length: 17 amino acids. CDR3 residues: CANSRTPSGTVAREQYF. In nucleotides, the CDR3 is TGTGCTAACAGCCGAACTCCCTCGGGGACAGTGGCGCGCGAGCAGTACTTC.

Remarks on this clonotype: The CDR3 ends on some other residue instead of the conserved phenylalanine or tryptophan, so this is likely a read error. The genes are TRBV6-2 or TRBV6-3 and TRBJ2-7, with 8 nucleotides matching TRBD2. The CDR3 is made up of 15 amino acids. CDR1 and CDR2 (germline): MNHEY, SVGEGT. The V gene end was trimmed by 6 bases and the J gene end by 4 bases; junction bases not matched to a gene: 11. This CDR3 is CASSIPTSGGYEQYL. DNA of the CDR3: TGTGCCAGCAGCATTCCAACTAGCGGAGGGTACGAGCAGTACCTC.

Comments on this clonotype: In this CDR3 the conserved last residue, phenylalanine or tryptophan, is missing, so a read error is likely. The chain uses TRBV6-2 or TRBV6-3 and TRBJ2-1, with D perhaps TRBD2 (5 bases). The CDR3 extends over 13 amino acids. Trimming took off 6 bases at V and 9 bases at J, with 15 bases between the two ends. Germline CDR1 and CDR2: MNHEY and SVGEGT. The CDR3 reads CASSPHASIEQFL. The CDR3 bases are TGTGCCAGCAGCCCCCACGCTAGCATTGAGCAGTTCTTA.

This clonotype was seen just once. A read error may account for a junction end that differs from germline. The CDR3 is CTSSLGGGSHEQYF. Here the CDR3 DNA reads TGCACCAGCAGCTTGGGGGGCGGGAGCCACGAGCAGTATTTC. J is TRBJ2-7 and V is TRBV5-1; maybe TRBD2 (7 bases). Germline V gives CDR1 SGHRS, CDR2 YFSETQ. The CDR3 runs to 14 residues.

A remark on this clonotype: A much larger clone is a single base away; this may be a read error. V gene TRBV20-1 combines with J gene TRBJ2-1; no reliable D call. This CDR3 is built from 14 residues. Germline V CDR1 and CDR2: DFQATT, SNEGSKA (reference sequence). Trimming removed 3 bases at V and 9 bases at J, with 18 bases between. Here the CDR3 reads CSASAMTGRIEQFF. The CDR3 DNA reads TGCAGTGCTAGCGCGATGACTGGACGCATTGAGCAGTTCTTC.

With respect to this clonotype: A single base separates this from a much larger clone, so it may be a read error. The chain uses TRBV2 and TRBJ2-7; D unclear. Germline V gene data show CDR1 as SNHLY and CDR2 as FYNNEI. CDR3 length equals 15 residues. The CDR3 bases are TGTGCCAGCAGTGAAGCGGGCGGACCATTTGGCGAGCGGTACTTC. Translating it yields CASSEAGGPFGERYF.

This chain uses TRBV30 with TRBJ2-1, with D perhaps TRBD2 (6 bases). The end of the DNA fits TRBJ2-7 better, so the J call may be wrong. Germline lookup yields CDR1 GTSNPN and CDR2 SVGIG (reference sequence). This CDR3 comprises 13 residues. For the CDR3, the DNA is TGTGCCTGGGGGGGACTTTTTTGCAATGAGCAGTACTTC. Residues: CAWGGLFCNEQYF.

This clonotype has just a few counts. V is TRBV4-1 and J is TRBJ2-1; TRBD2 matches at 9 bases. Per germline, CDR1 MGHRA and CDR2 YSYEKL. V shed 0 bases and J 11 bases; nucleotides not matched to a gene: 11. This CDR3 is 16 amino acids long. The CDR3 DNA follows: TGCGCCAGCAGCCAAGAATCGGCTAGCGGGGTAAACAAGCAGTTCTTC. It specifies CASSQESASGVNKQFF.

The rearrangement links TRBV6-1 to TRBJ1-4, with D uncertain. Germline CDR1 and CDR2: MNHNS and SASEGT. The CDR3 is 14 amino acids. The CDR3 reads CARSIMDTNEKLFF. Here the CDR3 DNA reads TGTGCTAGGAGTATAATGGACACTAATGAAAAACTGTTTTTT.

This clonotype was detected a few times. The chain links TRBV9 to TRBJ2-1; TRBD2 matches 10 bases. V shed 0 bases, J shed 6 bases, and the junction held 9 bases outside the gene matches. The CDR3 length is 17 residues. Germline-derived CDR1 and CDR2 are SGDLS and YYNGEE. The chain's CDR3 is CASSVGEGTSVRNEQFF. The CDR3 nucleotides are TGTGCCAGCAGCGTAGGGGAGGGGACTAGCGTACGCAATGAGCAGTTCTTC.

Note on this clonotype: The junction shows a germline mismatch at one end, possibly a read error. V and J are TRBV11-2 and TRBJ2-6; D possibly matches TRBD1 or TRBD2 (6 bases each). Per the germline V gene, CDR1 is SGHAT and CDR2 is FQNNGV. The CDR3 covers 21 residues. CDR3 DNA: TGTGCCAGCAGCATGGGGGGAGACGGGGGCATTTCCTTCTCTGGGGCCAGCGTCCTGAGTTTC. Residues: CASSMGGDGGISFSGASVLSF.

The gene calls are TRBV5-1 and TRBJ2-5, with D possibly TRBD1 on 5 matching bases. In germline, CDR1 is SGHRS, CDR2 YFSETQ. Deletions cut 5 bases from V and 5 bases from J, with 19 bases between. The CDR3 length is 15 residues. The CDR3 DNA sequence: TGCGCCAGCAGAGGTATAGGGGCCGCAGAGGAGACCCAGTACTTC. Protein sequence: CASRGIGAAEETQYF.

The V and J genes are TRBV28 and TRBJ2-2; D perhaps matches TRBD1 (6 bases). V dropped 5 bases and J dropped 4 bases, with 17 bases sitting between them. This CDR3 comprises 16 residues. Per germline, CDR1 MDHEN and CDR2 SYDVKM. The CDR3 here is CASSGGQRAPTGELFF. The CDR3 DNA is TGTGCCAGCAGTGGAGGACAGAGGGCGCCCACCGGGGAGCTGTTTTTT.

Of note for this clonotype: A read error may produce the germline difference seen at one junction end. This rearrangement joins TRBV11-2 to TRBJ2-1; D is undetermined. From germline, CDR1 is SGHAT and CDR2 FQNNGV. CDR3 length equals 12 residues. For the CDR3, the DNA is TGTGCCAGCAGAGTCAATTACAATGGGCAGTTCTTC. Translated: CASRVNYNGQFF.

Comment on this clonotype: The final CDR3 position lacks the conserved phenylalanine or tryptophan, pointing to a likely read error. The chain employs TRBV6-6 and TRBJ1-1; 8 bases fit TRBD1. The CDR3 covers 13 residues. The germline V gene has CDR1 MNHNY and CDR2 SVGAGI (reference sequence). The CDR3 nucleotides read TGTGTTAGCAGCACAGGGGGGACTACTGAAGCTTTCCTT. Translating gives CVSSTGGTTEAFL.

With respect to this clonotype: Just one base apart from a much larger clone, this may be a read error. The chain uses TRBV19 and TRBJ2-5; the D gene is possibly TRBD2 (6 bases). This CDR3 spans 14 amino acids. CDR1 is LNHDA, CDR2 SQIVND, per germline (reference sequence). V gave up 4 bases and J gave up 3 bases, with 12 bases separating them. Here the CDR3 reads CASSNLGLEETQYF. CDR3 DNA: TGTGCCAGTAGTAATTTGGGACTGGAAGAGACCCAGTACTTC. The variable domain in full, completed from reference TRBV19 and TRBJ2-5, reads DGGITQSPKYLFRKEGQNVTLSCEQNLNHDAMYWYRQDPGQGLRLIYYSQIVNDFQKGDIAEGYSVSREKKESFPLTVTSAQKNPTAFYLCASSNLGLEETQYFGPGTRLLVL.

As to this clonotype: One end of the junction fails to match germline, which may point to a read error. J is TRBJ2-1 and V is TRBV2; 11 positions agree with TRBD1. Germline CDR1 SNHLY, CDR2 FYNNEI. CDR3 length: 15 amino acids. The CDR3 DNA sequence: TGTGTCAGCGGGGGGTGGGACAGGGGGGACAATGAGCAGGTCTTC. It specifies CVSGGWDRGDNEQVF.